This T cell receptor beta chain was identified in a study of cytomegalovirus exposure and HLA in healthy donors. V shed 3 bases and J shed 6 bases, with 9 bases lying between them. Germline V gives CDR1 MRHNA, CDR2 SNTAGT. The CDR3 spans 12 residues. This clone was detected only once. The target antigen is unknown. Amplification used 60 Vbeta primers and 13 Jbeta primers. Produced via immunoSEQ multiplex PCR; TCRdb's table is partial and in-frame only. The table has around 85,000 clones, over 60% seen once; the top ten hold approximately 1%. Study results and limitations: The study labeled more than 150 TCR beta chains cytomegalovirus-associated. The productive fraction for most TCR beta V segments was about 87% or about 30% in an earlier analysis. Later analysis revealed greater clonal expansion in HLA-associated TCR beta chains than in equally common others.

Sequencing was carried out using PBMCs. V is TRBV6-4 and J is TRBJ2-7; D not certain. This TCR derives from a male donor in good health and CMV-seronegative. CDR3 coding DNA: TGTGCCAGCAGTGATCCGGTTCGCGAGCAGTACTTC. Translating gives CASSDPVREQYF.